Below, 18 T cell receptor beta chains from the same sample are listed, as sequenced in a study of T cells in localized non-small cell lung cancer. The data were produced by immunoSEQ multiplex PCR, yet TCRdb's version contains in-frame clones alone and is incomplete. This sample yields around 50,000 clones, of which approximately 82% are seen a single time; just under 20% belongs to the top ten. Source: peripheral blood, taken before any cancer treatment. These receptors all stem from an older female donor with stage II squamous cell lung carcinoma.

This chain uses TRBV5-8 with TRBJ2-1, with D tentatively TRBD1 (6 bases). This CDR3 comprises 17 residues. Between the trimmed V and J ends, which lost 0 bases and 0 bases, there was a span of 13 bases. Germline loops: CDR1 SGHTS, CDR2 YDEGEE. The CDR3 sequence is CASSLGFQGSSYNEQFF. CDR3 bases: TGTGCCAGCAGCTTGGGATTCCAGGGGAGCTCCTACAATGAGCAGTTCTTC.

The rearrangement uses TRBV7-9 and TRBJ1-1, with D possibly matching TRBD1 (6 bases). This CDR3 contains 12 residues. Trimming removed 1 base from V and 6 bases from J, with 6 bases in between. The germline V gene encodes CDR1 SEHNR and CDR2 FQNEAQ (reference sequence). In nucleotides, the CDR3 is TGTGCCAGCAGCTTAGGGGGGCCTGAAGCTTTCTTT. The encoded protein is CASSLGGPEAFF.

The V call is TRBV11-2, the J call TRBJ2-2; either TRBD1 or TRBD2 may supply D (5 bases each). The CDR3 contains 15 residues. Deletions cut 1 base from V and 6 bases from J, with 12 bases between. The germline V gene encodes CDR1 SGHAT and CDR2 FQNNGV. The CDR3, as DNA: TGTGCCAGCAGCTTAGCAGCGGTGGGACCCGGGGAGCTGTTTTTT. Translating gives CASSLAAVGPGELFF.

This clone has only a few counts. This sequence joins TRBV2 and TRBJ1-2; 7 bases are a match to TRBD1. CDR1 SNHLY and CDR2 FYNNEI come from the germline V gene. The CDR3 is 11 amino acids. The trim removed 10 bases at V and 3 bases at J, leaving 2 bases unmatched. CDR3 residues: CATTGDYGYTF. The DNA of the CDR3 is TGTGCCACTACAGGGGACTATGGCTACACCTTC. The full variable domain, completed using reference TRBV2 and TRBJ1-2, is EPEVTQTPSHQVTQMGQEVILRCVPISNHLYFYWYRQILGQKVEFLVSFYNNEISEKSEIFDDQFSVERPDGSNFTLKIRSTKLEDSAMYFCATTGDYGYTFGSGTRLTVV.

The gene calls are TRBV7-2 and TRBJ1-1, with 10 bases that match TRBD1. CDR1 is SGHTA, CDR2 FQGNSA, per germline. Trimming took 5 bases from V and 8 from J; bases not matched to a gene: 2. The CDR3 spans 12 residues. In DNA, the CDR3 is TGTGCCAGCAGCCGGGACAGGGGCGAAGCTTTCTTT. Translation gives CASSRDRGEAFF.

The chain recombines TRBV28 with TRBJ1-6; D not certain. Trimming took 6 bases from V and 14 from J, leaving 23 bases between them. The CDR3 length is 15 residues. Germline-derived CDR1 and CDR2 are MDHEN and SYDVKM. DNA of the CDR3: TGTGCCAGCAGGCTAGATACCGGACCGTTAGGAACCCTCCACTTT. This encodes CASRLDTGPLGTLHF.

V and J are TRBV7-2 and TRBJ2-5; D possibly matches TRBD1 or TRBD2 (6 bases each). This CDR3 is 13 amino acids long. CDR1 is SGHTA and CDR2 is FQGNSA in the germline V gene. The V gene lost 5 bases and the J gene lost 5 bases, with 12 bases spanning the gap. The CDR3 sequence is CASSGGQVETQYF. DNA for the CDR3: TGTGCCAGCAGCGGGGGGCAGGTGGAGACCCAGTACTTC.

The genes are TRBV19 and TRBJ2-7; 7 bases line up with TRBD2. In germline, CDR1 is LNHDA, CDR2 SQIVND (reference sequence). The junction had 6 bases not matched to a gene; V was cut back by 1 base and J by 3 bases. The length of the CDR3 is 15 residues. In nucleotides, the CDR3 is TGTGCCAGTAGTATAGCGGCTAGCGGATTCTACGAGCAGTACTTC. Residues: CASSIAASGFYEQYF.

The chain links TRBV4-3 to TRBJ2-7; 7 positions match TRBD1. Germline V gives CDR1 LGHNA, CDR2 YSLEER. CDR3 length: 14 amino acids. V lost 4 bases to trimming and J lost 2 bases; unmatched junction nucleotides: 5. CDR3 coding DNA: TGCGCCAGCAGCCGCGCGACAGGGACCTACGAGCAGTACTTC. This encodes CASSRATGTYEQYF.

The rearrangement links TRBV18 to TRBJ1-1, with TRBD1 identical over 9 bases. CDR1 is KGHSH and CDR2 is LQKENI in the germline V gene. This CDR3 contains 14 residues. V dropped 4 bases and J dropped 11; count of bases not matched to a gene: 11. The CDR3 sequence is CASSLPGTGILAFF. In DNA form, the CDR3 reads TGTGCCAGCTCACTCCCCGGGACAGGGATTCTGGCTTTCTTT.

The V call is TRBV27, the J call TRBJ2-2; no clear D gene. CDR3 length: 14 amino acids. V was trimmed by 1 base and J by 2 bases, leaving 5 bases between them. Germline CDR1 and CDR2: MNHEY and SMNVEV (reference sequence). Written as DNA, the CDR3 is TGTGCCAGCAGTTTATGGCACAACACCGGGGAGCTGTTTTTT. Its protein is CASSLWHNTGELFF.

The chain joins TRBV5-1 to TRBJ2-5; a weak D match, TRBD2 (5 bases). V shed 4 bases and J shed 5 bases, with 15 bases lying between them. The V gene's germline CDR1 is SGHRS and CDR2 YFSETQ. The CDR3 covers 14 residues. CDR3 in amino acids: CASSPGLMGETQYF. CDR3 nucleotides: TGCGCCAGCAGCCCTGGACTTATGGGGGAGACCCAGTACTTC.

The V call is TRBV4-3, the J call TRBJ1-2; TRBD1 matches at 7 bases. The CDR3 spans 14 residues. Trimming took 3 bases from V and 6 from J; bases not matched to a gene: 7. The germline CDR1 and CDR2 sequences are LGHNA and YSLEER. The DNA for the CDR3 is TGCGCCAGCAGCCAGGGCACGACAGGGAATGGCTACACCTTC. Its protein is CASSQGTTGNGYTF.

V is TRBV9 and J is TRBJ1-2; no clear D gene. The ends were cut back, 4 bases at V and 7 bases at J, with 11 bases in the middle. Germline CDR1 SGDLS, CDR2 YYNGEE. There are 12 residues in the CDR3. The CDR3 nucleotides read TGTGCCAGCAGCCTCGAGGTGGGTGGCTACACCTTC. Its protein is CASSLEVGGYTF.

V and J are TRBV16 and TRBJ1-4, with unresolved D. Trimming took off 2 bases at V and 0 bases at J, with 13 bases between the two ends. The germline V gene has CDR1 KGHSY and CDR2 FQNENV. The CDR3 is made up of 17 amino acids. The CDR3: CASSQTVTASTNEKLFF. In nucleotides, the CDR3 is TGTGCCAGCAGCCAAACAGTAACAGCTTCAACTAATGAAAAACTGTTTTTT. The full variable domain, completed using reference TRBV16 and TRBJ1-4, is GEEVAQTPKHLVRGEGQKAKLYCAPIKGHSYVFWYQQVLKNEFKFLISFQNENVFDETGMPKERFSAKCLPNSPCSLEIQATKLEDSAVYFCASSQTVTASTNEKLFFGSGTQLSVL.

In its sample, this clone was seen a few times. V is TRBV25-1 and J is TRBJ1-6, with D unclear. The CDR3 sequence is 17 residues long. Germline-derived CDR1 and CDR2 are MGHDK and SYGVNS. The V gene lost 1 base and the J gene lost 0 bases, with 10 bases spanning the gap. As DNA, the CDR3 is TGTGCCAGCAGTGAATTTATGGGTGGCTCCTATAATTCACCCCTCCACTTT. It codes for CASSEFMGGSYNSPLHF.

The table lists this clone with a few counts. The rearrangement uses TRBV28 and TRBJ1-1; D unclear. In germline, CDR1 is MDHEN, CDR2 SYDVKM. This CDR3 has 14 residues. V was pared by 2 bases and J by 1 base, with 8 bases between. CDR3 sequence: CASSLINPNTEAFF. Written as DNA, the CDR3 is TGTGCCAGCAGTTTAATAAACCCGAACACTGAAGCTTTCTTT.

V is TRBV18 and J is TRBJ2-1; D is unclear. Between the trimmed V and J ends, which lost 1 base and 5 bases, there was a span of 3 bases. Germline CDR1 reads KGHSH; CDR2 reads LQKENI. This CDR3 has 12 residues. CDR3 region: CASSPQNNEQFF. For the CDR3, the DNA is TGTGCCAGCTCACCACAAAACAATGAGCAGTTCTTC.